At least ten counts were recorded for the clone carrying this T cell receptor (beta chain). This record belongs to a study of blood T cells in healthy people across ages. PCR was performed a second time for about 7 to 12 cycles using a sample-barcoded 5' primer and a J-beta primer mix. Via MiXCR, TCRdb re-called the 5' RACE reads, giving one row per CDR3 protein. This sample has about 670,000 distinct CDR3 sequences, with approximately 52% found just once. CDR3 size: 11 residues. V lost 1 base, J lost 7 bases, and 4 bases lay in between. The J gene is TRBJ2-5, the V gene TRBV12-3 or TRBV12-4; no clear D. The source material was blood. The clonotype originates from a woman of 80 years or more in good health. The CDR3 sequence: CASSLEATQYF. CDR3 nucleotide sequence: TGTGCCAGCAGTTTAGAAGCGACCCAGTACTTC.